This entry describes one T cell receptor (beta chain). Whoever was chosen for sequencing had shown CD8+CD57+ cell expansion by flow cytometry. With no exception, the patients had severe acquired aplastic anemia. This sample stems from a study of CD8+CD57+ T cells in acquired aplastic anemia. This CDR3 comprises 12 residues. Between the trimmed V and J ends, which lost 7 bases and 7 bases, there was a span of 11 bases. Germline V CDR1 and CDR2: ENHRY, SYGVKD. The template for TCR beta VDJ and CDR3 sequence profiling was genomic DNA. TCRdb re-called the reads through MiXCR, storing one row per CDR3 protein. The data hold 160,000 or so distinct CDR3 sequences, with 71% observed a single time.

Material: sorted CD4+, CD8+, or CD8+CD57+ T cells (not recorded which) from PBMCs. This chain joins TRBV10-3 and TRBJ2-1; D perhaps matches TRBD2 (6 bases). The sequence was collected from a human donor with aplastic anemia. In DNA form, the CDR3 reads TGTGCCATCATGGCCCGGGGGAATGAGCAGTTCTTC. Translation gives CAIMARGNEQFF.